A single sample is the source of the 2 T cell receptor beta chains below, sequenced in a study of cytomegalovirus exposure and HLA in healthy donors. Repertoires were generated with immunoSEQ multiplex PCR, while TCRdb's copy carries only in-frame clones and drops some. The top ten hold 1.4% to 1.5% of the sample, which has 150,000 to 200,000 clones, 86% seen once. Sequencing was performed on PBMCs. These receptors were collected from a woman aged 18-29 years in good health and CMV-seronegative.

The rearrangement joins TRBV4-1 to TRBJ2-7, with TRBD1 as a possible D gene (5 bases). Germline-derived CDR1 and CDR2 are MGHRA and YSYEKL. CDR3 size: 13 residues. The V and J ends lost 5 bases and 3 bases respectively, with 11 bases between them. For the CDR3, the DNA is TGCGCCAGCAGCGGACACCTTGTCTACGAGCAGTACTTC. As protein: CASSGHLVYEQYF.

The chain links TRBV9 to TRBJ2-2; a weak D match, TRBD2 (5 bases). The V end was cut by 4 bases, the J end by 1 base, with 11 bases between. The length of the CDR3 is 15 residues. Germline CDR1 and CDR2: SGDLS and YYNGEE. The CDR3 loop is CASSPRDLNTGELFF. In DNA form, the CDR3 reads TGTGCCAGCAGCCCCCGGGATTTGAACACCGGGGAGCTGTTTTTT. Full variable domain (rest looked up from reference TRBV9 and TRBJ2-2): DSGVTQTPKHLITATGQRVTLRCSPRSGDLSVYWYQQSLDQGLQFLIQYYNGEERAKGNILERFSAQQFPDLHSELNLSSLELGDSALYFCASSPRDLNTGELFFGEGSRLTVL.